This TCR beta chain is drawn from a study of cytomegalovirus exposure and HLA in healthy donors. Per the germline V gene, CDR1 is SGDLS and CDR2 is YYNGEE. The CDR3 spans 12 residues. V gave up 4 bases and J gave up 2 bases, with 5 bases separating them. Use of 60 Vbeta and 13 Jbeta primers characterized the PCR. Method: immunoSEQ multiplex PCR; TCRdb's copy keeps in-frame clones and lacks some. Seen here are 95,000 to 150,000 clones, 80% observed once, and the top ten hold roughly 9.2%. The rearrangement joins TRBV9 to TRBJ2-3; no clear D gene. This receptor was identified in a female donor in good health and CMV-seropositive. The source material was PBMCs. This CDR3 is CASSTVTDTQYF. In DNA form, the CDR3 reads TGTGCCAGCAGCACTGTCACAGATACGCAGTATTTT.